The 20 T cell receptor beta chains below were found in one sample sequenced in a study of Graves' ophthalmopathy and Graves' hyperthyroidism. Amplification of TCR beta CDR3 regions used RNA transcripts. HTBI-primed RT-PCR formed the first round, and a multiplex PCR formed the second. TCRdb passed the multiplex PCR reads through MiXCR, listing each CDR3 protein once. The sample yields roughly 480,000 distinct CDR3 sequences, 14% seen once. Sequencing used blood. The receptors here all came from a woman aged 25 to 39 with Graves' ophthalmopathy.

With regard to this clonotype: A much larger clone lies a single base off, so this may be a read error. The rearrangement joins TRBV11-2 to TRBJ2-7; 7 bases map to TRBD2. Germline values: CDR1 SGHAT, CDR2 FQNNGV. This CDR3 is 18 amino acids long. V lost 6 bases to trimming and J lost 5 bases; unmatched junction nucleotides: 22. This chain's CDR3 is CASSQGLVGGRGVHEQYF. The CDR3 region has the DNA TGTGCCAGCAGTCAAGGACTAGTGGGGGGGAGGGGAGTCCACGAGCAGTACTTC.

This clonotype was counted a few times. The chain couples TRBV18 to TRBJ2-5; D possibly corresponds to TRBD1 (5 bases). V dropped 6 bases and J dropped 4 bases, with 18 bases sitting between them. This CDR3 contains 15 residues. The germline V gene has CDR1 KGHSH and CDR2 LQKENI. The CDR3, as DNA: TGTGCCAGCTCTCCCCAGGGTCGCCTACCAGAGACCCAGTACTTC. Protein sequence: CASSPQGRLPETQYF. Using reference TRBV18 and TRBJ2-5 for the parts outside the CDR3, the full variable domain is NAGVMQNPRHLVRRRGQEARLRCSPMKGHSHVYWYRQLPEEGLKFMVYLQKENIIDESGMPKERFSAEFPKEGPSILRIQQVVRGDSAAYFCASSPQGRLPETQYFGPGTRLLVL.

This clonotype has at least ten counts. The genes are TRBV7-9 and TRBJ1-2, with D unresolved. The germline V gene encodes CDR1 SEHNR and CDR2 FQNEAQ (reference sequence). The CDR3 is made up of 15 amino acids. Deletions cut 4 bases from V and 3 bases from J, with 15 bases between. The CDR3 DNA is TGTGCCAGCAGCTCTCCCCGCGACGGTTACTATGGCTACACCTTC. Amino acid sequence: CASSSPRDGYYGYTF.

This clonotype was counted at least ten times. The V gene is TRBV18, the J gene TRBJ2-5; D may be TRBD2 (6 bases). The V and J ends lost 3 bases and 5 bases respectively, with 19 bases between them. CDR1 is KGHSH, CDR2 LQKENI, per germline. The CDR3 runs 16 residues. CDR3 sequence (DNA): TGTGCCAGCTCACCTAGGGTAGCGGATATACAGGAGACCCAGTACTTC. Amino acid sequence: CASSPRVADIQETQYF.

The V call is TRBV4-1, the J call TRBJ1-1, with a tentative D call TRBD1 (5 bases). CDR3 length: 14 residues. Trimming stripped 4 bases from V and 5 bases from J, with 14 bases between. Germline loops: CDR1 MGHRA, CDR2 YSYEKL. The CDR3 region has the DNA TGCGCCAGCAGCCGGGAGGGGTGGAGGACTGAAGCTTTCTTT. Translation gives CASSREGWRTEAFF.

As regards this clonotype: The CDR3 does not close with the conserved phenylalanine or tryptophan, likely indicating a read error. In DNA, the CDR3 is TGTGCCACCAGGACAGACCAAGAGACCCAGTACCTC. Its translation is CATRTDQETQYL. This rearrangement joins TRBV19 to TRBJ2-5, with D perhaps TRBD1 (6 bases). The CDR3 runs 12 residues. CDR1 is LNHDA and CDR2 is SQIVND in the germline V gene (reference sequence). Deletions cut 10 bases from V and 0 bases from J, with 9 bases between.

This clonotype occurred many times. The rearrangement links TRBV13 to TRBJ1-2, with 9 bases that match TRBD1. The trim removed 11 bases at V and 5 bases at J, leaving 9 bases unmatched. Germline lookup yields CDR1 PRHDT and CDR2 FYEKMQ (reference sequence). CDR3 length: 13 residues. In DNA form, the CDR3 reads TGTGCCTCTCGACTAGACAGGGGGTATGGCTACACCTTC. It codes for CASRLDRGYGYTF.

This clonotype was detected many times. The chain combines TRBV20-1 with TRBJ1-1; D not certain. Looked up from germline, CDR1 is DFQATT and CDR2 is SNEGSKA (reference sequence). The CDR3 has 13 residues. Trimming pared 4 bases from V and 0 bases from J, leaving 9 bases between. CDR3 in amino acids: CSATRGVNTEAFF. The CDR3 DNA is TGCAGTGCTACCCGGGGTGTGAACACTGAAGCTTTCTTT.

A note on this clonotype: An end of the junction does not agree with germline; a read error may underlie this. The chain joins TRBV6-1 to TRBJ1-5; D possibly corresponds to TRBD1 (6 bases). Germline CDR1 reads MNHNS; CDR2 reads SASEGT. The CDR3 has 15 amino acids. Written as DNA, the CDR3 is TGTGCCAGCAGTCCTCAGGGACAACCTAGTCAGCCCCCGCATTTT. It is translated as CASSPQGQPSQPPHF.

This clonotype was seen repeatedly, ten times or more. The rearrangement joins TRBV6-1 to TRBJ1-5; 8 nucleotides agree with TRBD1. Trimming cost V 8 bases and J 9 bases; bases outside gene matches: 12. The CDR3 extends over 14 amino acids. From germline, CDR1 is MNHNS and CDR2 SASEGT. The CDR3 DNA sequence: TGTGCCAGCCGCAGGGGACAGGACCTGGGGCCCCAGCATTTT. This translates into CASRRGQDLGPQHF.

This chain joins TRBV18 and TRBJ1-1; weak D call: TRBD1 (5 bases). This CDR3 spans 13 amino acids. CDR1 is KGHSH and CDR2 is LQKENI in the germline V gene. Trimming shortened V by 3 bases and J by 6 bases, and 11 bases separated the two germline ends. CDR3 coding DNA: TGTGCCAGCTCACCTGGGACGCGCGCTGAAGCTTTCTTT. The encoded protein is CASSPGTRAEAFF.

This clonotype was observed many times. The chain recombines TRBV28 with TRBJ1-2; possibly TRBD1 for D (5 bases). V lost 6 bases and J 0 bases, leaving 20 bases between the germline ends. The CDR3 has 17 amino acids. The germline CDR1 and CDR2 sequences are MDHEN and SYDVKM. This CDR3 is CASRLTSEGPANYGYTF. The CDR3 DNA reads TGTGCCAGCAGGTTGACCAGTGAGGGGCCTGCTAACTATGGCTACACCTTC.

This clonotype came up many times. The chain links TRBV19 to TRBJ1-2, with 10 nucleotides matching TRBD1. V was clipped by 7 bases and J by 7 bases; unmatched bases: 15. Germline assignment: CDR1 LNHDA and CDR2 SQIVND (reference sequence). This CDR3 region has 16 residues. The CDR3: CASTPGGQGSLSGYTF. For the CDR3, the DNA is TGTGCCAGTACTCCAGGGGGACAGGGGAGTTTGTCTGGCTACACCTTC. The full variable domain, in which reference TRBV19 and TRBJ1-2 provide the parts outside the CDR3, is DGGITQSPKYLFRKEGQNVTLSCEQNLNHDAMYWYRQDPGQGLRLIYYSQIVNDFQKGDIAEGYSVSREKKESFPLTVTSAQKNPTAFYLCASTPGGQGSLSGYTFGSGTRLTVV.

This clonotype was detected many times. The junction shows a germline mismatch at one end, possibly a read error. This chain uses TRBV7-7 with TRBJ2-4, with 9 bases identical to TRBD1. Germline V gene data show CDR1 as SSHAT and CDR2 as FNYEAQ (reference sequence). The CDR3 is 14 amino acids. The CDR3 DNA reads TGTGCTAGCAGCAAAGGACAGGGGAAAAACATTCAGTACTTC. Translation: CASSKGQGKNIQYF.

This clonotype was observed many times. This CDR3 is CANSLARKETQYF. The CDR3 bases are TGTGCCAACTCCTTAGCGAGGAAAGAGACCCAGTACTTC. The chain carries TRBV28 and TRBJ2-5; a weak D match, TRBD2 (5 bases). The CDR3 contains 13 residues. Trimming removed 10 bases at V and 3 bases at J, with 15 bases between. Germline CDR1 reads MDHEN; CDR2 reads SYDVKM.

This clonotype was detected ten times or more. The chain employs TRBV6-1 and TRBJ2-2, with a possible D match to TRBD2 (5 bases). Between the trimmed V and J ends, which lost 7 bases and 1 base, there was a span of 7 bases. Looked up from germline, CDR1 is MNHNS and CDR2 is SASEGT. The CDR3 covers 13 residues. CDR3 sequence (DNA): TGTGCCAGCAATGGGAGGAACACCGGGGAGCTGTTTTTT. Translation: CASNGRNTGELFF.

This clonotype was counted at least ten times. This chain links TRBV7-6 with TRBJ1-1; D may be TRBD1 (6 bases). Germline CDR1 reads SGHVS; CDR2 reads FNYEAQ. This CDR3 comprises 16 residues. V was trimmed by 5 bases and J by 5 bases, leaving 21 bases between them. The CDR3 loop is CASSPRSGVGETEAFF. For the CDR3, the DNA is TGTGCCAGCAGCCCACGGTCAGGGGTGGGAGAGACTGAAGCTTTCTTT.

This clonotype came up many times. The CDR3 region is CASSSSGGVLRVLTF. DNA for the CDR3: TGTGCCAGCAGCTCGTCCGGGGGCGTTTTAAGGGTCCTGACTTTC. The V call is TRBV11-2, the J call TRBJ2-6; either TRBD1 or TRBD2 may fit D (6 bases each). The CDR3 spans 15 residues. Trimming took 4 bases from V and 13 from J, leaving 20 bases between them. The germline gives CDR1 SGHAT, CDR2 FQNNGV. The whole variable domain, remainder taken from reference TRBV11-2 and TRBJ2-6, is EAGVAQSPRYKIIEKRQSVAFWCNPISGHATLYWYQQILGQGPKLLIQFQNNGVVDDSQLPKDRFSAERLKGVDSTLKIQPAKLEDSAVYLCASSSSGGVLRVLTFGAGSRLTVL.

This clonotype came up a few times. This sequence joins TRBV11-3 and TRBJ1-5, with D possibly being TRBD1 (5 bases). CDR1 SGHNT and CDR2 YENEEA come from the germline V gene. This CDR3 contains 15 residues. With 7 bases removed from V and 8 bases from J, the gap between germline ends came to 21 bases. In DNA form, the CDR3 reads TGTGCCAGCATAAATACGGGGCGGCGGATAGAGCCCCAGCATTTT. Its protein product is CASINTGRRIEPQHF.

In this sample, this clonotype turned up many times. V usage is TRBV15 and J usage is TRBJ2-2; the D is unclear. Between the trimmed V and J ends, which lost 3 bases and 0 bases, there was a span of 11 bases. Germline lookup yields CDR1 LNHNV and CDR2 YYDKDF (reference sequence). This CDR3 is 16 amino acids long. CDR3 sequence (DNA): TGTGCCACCAGCAGTGAAAAACTAACGAACACCGGGGAGCTGTTTTTT. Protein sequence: CATSSEKLTNTGELFF.